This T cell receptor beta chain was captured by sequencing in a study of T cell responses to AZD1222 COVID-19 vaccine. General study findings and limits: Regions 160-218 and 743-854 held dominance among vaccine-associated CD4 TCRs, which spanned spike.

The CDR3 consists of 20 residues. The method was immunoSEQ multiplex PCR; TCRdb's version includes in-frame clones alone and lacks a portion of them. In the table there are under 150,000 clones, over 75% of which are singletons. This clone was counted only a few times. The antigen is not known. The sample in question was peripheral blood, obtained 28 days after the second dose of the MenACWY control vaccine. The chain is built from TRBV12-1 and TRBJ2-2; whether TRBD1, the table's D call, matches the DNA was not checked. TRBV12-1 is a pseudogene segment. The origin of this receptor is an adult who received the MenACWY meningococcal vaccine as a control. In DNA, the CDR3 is TGTGCCAGCAGCTTTGACCTGGGACCCGGGACAGGGGCCAACACCGGGGAGCTGTTTTTT. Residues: CASSFDLGPGTGANTGELFF.